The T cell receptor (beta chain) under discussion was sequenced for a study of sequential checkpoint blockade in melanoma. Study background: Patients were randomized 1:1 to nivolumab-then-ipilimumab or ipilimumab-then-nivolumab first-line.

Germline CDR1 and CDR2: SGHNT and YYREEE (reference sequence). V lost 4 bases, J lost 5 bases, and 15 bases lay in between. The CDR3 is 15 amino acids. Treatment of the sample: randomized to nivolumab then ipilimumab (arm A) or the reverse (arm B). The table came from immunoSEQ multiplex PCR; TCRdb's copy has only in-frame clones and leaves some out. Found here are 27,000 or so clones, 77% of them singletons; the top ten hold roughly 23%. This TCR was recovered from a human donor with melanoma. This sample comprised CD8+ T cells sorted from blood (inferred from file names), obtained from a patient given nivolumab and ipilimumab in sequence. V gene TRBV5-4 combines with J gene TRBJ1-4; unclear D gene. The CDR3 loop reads CASSMDGGPNEKLFF. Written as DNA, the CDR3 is TGTGCCAGCAGCATGGACGGAGGCCCAAATGAAAAACTGTTTTTT.